This TCR beta chain was identified in a study of OX40 agonist ivuxolimab in advanced cancers. The method was immunoSEQ multiplex PCR; TCRdb's version includes in-frame clones alone and lacks a portion of them. The table lists approximately 70,000 clones, approximately 84% of them singletons. This sequence was found in an adult with an advanced solid tumor such as melanoma, head and neck, liver or kidney cancer. The material was CD4+ or CD8+ T cells sorted from blood, obtained in a trial of the OX40 agonist ivuxolimab.

CDR3 region: CASSLRMGGTEAFF. CDR3 sequence (DNA): TGTGCCAGCAGTTTACGCATGGGTGGCACTGAAGCTTTCTTT. The rearrangement links TRBV11-3 to TRBJ1-1; D is ambiguous. CDR3 length: 14 residues. Per germline, CDR1 SGHNT and CDR2 YENEEA. Trimming shortened V by 6 bases and J by 4 bases, and 15 bases separated the two germline ends.